These T cell receptor beta chains were read from a single sample in a study of T cells in Graves' hyperthyroidism and ophthalmopathy. TCRdb re-derived calls from the multiplex PCR reads in MiXCR, one entry per CDR3 protein. The sample contains 490,000 or so distinct CDR3 sequences, roughly 16% of which appear only once. Sample: blood. The receptors here all came from a woman aged 30 to 39 with Graves' ophthalmopathy. Both conserved end residues are part of each CDR3. The order of the fields is CDR3 length, V gene, D gene, J gene, clone size, CDR3 protein, CDR3 DNA. D genes are given only for firm matches. Clone size is stated in some rows and not others, as once, few, many or a class when expanded.

cdr3_length: 15
v_call: TRBV11-2
d_call: TRBD2
j_call: TRBJ2-7
clone_size: many
cdr3_aa: CASSSWSSGTYEQYF
cdr3_nt: TGTGCCAGCAGCTCCTGGTCTAGCGGGACCTACGAGCAGTACTTC

cdr3_length: 14
v_call: TRBV19
d_call: NA
j_call: TRBJ1-4
clone_size: NA
cdr3_aa: CASSATRGTEKLFF
cdr3_nt: TGTGCCAGTAGTGCGACCCGGGGGACGGAAAAACTGTTTTTT

cdr3_length: 13
v_call: TRBV5-5
d_call: NA
j_call: TRBJ2-2
clone_size: NA
cdr3_aa: CASSLELVGELFF
cdr3_nt: TGTGCCAGCAGCTTGGAACTGGTCGGGGAGCTGTTTTTT

cdr3_length: 17
v_call: TRBV27
d_call: NA
j_call: TRBJ2-5
clone_size: few
cdr3_aa: CASSQTLDGILGQTQYF
cdr3_nt: TGTGCCAGCAGCCAAACCTTGGACGGGATCCTCGGTCAGACCCAGTACTTC

cdr3_length: 13
v_call: TRBV20-1
d_call: NA
j_call: TRBJ1-4
clone_size: few
cdr3_aa: CSAPGRKNEKLFF
cdr3_nt: TGCAGTGCCCCGGGACGGAAGAATGAAAAACTGTTTTTT

cdr3_length: 13
v_call: TRBV24-1
d_call: NA
j_call: TRBJ2-1
clone_size: few
cdr3_aa: CATGGGTYNEQFF
cdr3_nt: TGTGCCACCGGCGGCGGGACCTACAATGAGCAGTTCTTC

cdr3_length: 15
v_call: TRBV12-3/TRBV12-4
d_call: TRBD1
j_call: TRBJ2-7
clone_size: NA
cdr3_aa: CASSPDRGPSYEQYF
cdr3_nt: TGTGCCAGCAGCCCTGACAGGGGGCCCTCCTACGAGCAGTACTTC

cdr3_length: 18
v_call: TRBV7-2
d_call: TRBD2
j_call: TRBJ2-5
clone_size: many
cdr3_aa: CASNHDRASGSSGETQYF
cdr3_nt: TGTGCCAGCAACCATGATCGGGCTAGCGGGAGTAGTGGAGAGACCCAGTACTTC

cdr3_length: 15
v_call: TRBV6-1
d_call: TRBD2
j_call: TRBJ2-7
clone_size: NA
cdr3_aa: CASSFGTSGFYEQYF
cdr3_nt: TGTGCCAGCAGCTTTGGGACTAGCGGGTTTTACGAGCAGTACTTC

cdr3_length: 14
v_call: TRBV3-1
d_call: NA
j_call: TRBJ2-1
clone_size: few
cdr3_aa: CASSLAAAEDEQFF
cdr3_nt: TGTGCCAGCAGTTTAGCGGCGGCGGAGGATGAGCAGTTCTTC

cdr3_length: 15
v_call: TRBV7-2
d_call: TRBD1
j_call: TRBJ1-1
clone_size: many
cdr3_aa: CASSPDRGGDTEAFF
cdr3_nt: TGTGCCAGCAGCCCCGACAGGGGGGGAGACACTGAAGCTTTCTTT

cdr3_length: 16
v_call: TRBV12-3/TRBV12-4
d_call: TRBD2
j_call: TRBJ2-1
clone_size: many
cdr3_aa: CASSLAGGGLENEQFF
cdr3_nt: TGTGCCAGCAGTTTAGCCGGGGGGGGACTAGAGAATGAGCAGTTCTTC

cdr3_length: 15
v_call: TRBV11-2
d_call: NA
j_call: TRBJ2-5
clone_size: NA
cdr3_aa: CASSFGGQVRGTQYF
cdr3_nt: TGTGCCAGCAGCTTCGGGGGGCAGGTCCGAGGGACCCAGTACTTC